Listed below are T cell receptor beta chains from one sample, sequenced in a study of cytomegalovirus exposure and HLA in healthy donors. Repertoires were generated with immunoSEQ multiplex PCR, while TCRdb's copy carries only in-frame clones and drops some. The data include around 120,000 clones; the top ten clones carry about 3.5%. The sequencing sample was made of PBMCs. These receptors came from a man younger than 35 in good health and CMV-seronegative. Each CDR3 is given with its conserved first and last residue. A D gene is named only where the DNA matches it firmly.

cdr3_nt: TGTGCCACCAGCAGAGATCCCGGGGGGGCCTATGAGCAGTTCTTC
cdr3_aa: CATSRDPGGAYEQFF
d_call: TRBD2
cdr3_length: 15
j_call: TRBJ2-1
v_call: TRBV15

cdr3_nt: TGTGCCAGCAGTGAGGGGTTTCCGCTTCCCCAGGGGAGCTCCTACAATGAGCAGTTCTTC
cdr3_aa: CASSEGFPLPQGSSYNEQFF
d_call: NA
cdr3_length: 20
j_call: TRBJ2-1
v_call: TRBV2

cdr3_nt: TGTGCCAGCAGTGAAGCGCTACGGGGTAACTATGGCTACACCTTC
cdr3_aa: CASSEALRGNYGYTF
d_call: NA
cdr3_length: 15
j_call: TRBJ1-2
v_call: TRBV6-1

cdr3_nt: TGTGCCTGGCAGGGGCCGGGGAACACTGAAGCTTTCTTT
cdr3_aa: CAWQGPGNTEAFF
d_call: NA
cdr3_length: 13
j_call: TRBJ1-1
v_call: TRBV30

cdr3_nt: TGTGCCAGCAGTTCCCCGGGGACACCACAGCTCAACAATGAGCAGTTCTTC
cdr3_aa: CASSSPGTPQLNNEQFF
d_call: NA
cdr3_length: 17
j_call: TRBJ2-1
v_call: TRBV28

cdr3_nt: TGTGCTAGTGGTTTGAGCGGGACCAGGGATACGCAGTATTTT
cdr3_aa: CASGLSGTRDTQYF
d_call: TRBD2
cdr3_length: 14
j_call: TRBJ2-3
v_call: TRBV12-5

cdr3_nt: TGTGCCAGTAGTATCGCCTCCAGGGGATCCTACGAGCAGTACTTC
cdr3_aa: CASSIASRGSYEQYF
d_call: NA
cdr3_length: 15
j_call: TRBJ2-7
v_call: TRBV19

cdr3_nt: TGTGCCACTAAGCGGCAGATGAACACTGAAGCTTTCTTT
cdr3_aa: CATKRQMNTEAFF
d_call: NA
cdr3_length: 13
j_call: TRBJ1-1
v_call: TRBV6-1

cdr3_nt: TGTGCCAGTAGCCCATTCGGACAGGGGGACAACAATGAGCAGTTCTTC
cdr3_aa: CASSPFGQGDNNEQFF
d_call: TRBD1
cdr3_length: 16
j_call: TRBJ2-1
v_call: TRBV19

cdr3_nt: TGTGCCAGCAGCGTATTGGGACAGGGGGCGCCGGGGGAGCTGTTTTTT
cdr3_aa: CASSVLGQGAPGELFF
d_call: TRBD1
cdr3_length: 16
j_call: TRBJ2-2
v_call: TRBV9

cdr3_nt: TGTGCCAGCAGTTACTCGCTGGTAATAACCGGGGAAGCTTTCTTT
cdr3_aa: CASSYSLVITGEAFF
d_call: NA
cdr3_length: 15
j_call: TRBJ1-1
v_call: TRBV6-5

cdr3_nt: TGTGCCAGCAGCCCAACAGGGATCCCAGATACGCAGTATTTT
cdr3_aa: CASSPTGIPDTQYF
d_call: NA
cdr3_length: 14
j_call: TRBJ2-3
v_call: TRBV2

cdr3_nt: TGTGCCAGCAGCGCTTATGGGGGGGTCACTGAAGCTTTCTTT
cdr3_aa: CASSAYGGVTEAFF
d_call: NA
cdr3_length: 14
j_call: TRBJ1-1
v_call: TRBV9

cdr3_nt: TGTGCCAGTAAGGGGAGGGTTCGAGGAAACACCATATATTTT
cdr3_aa: CASKGRVRGNTIYF
d_call: NA
cdr3_length: 14
j_call: TRBJ1-3
v_call: TRBV19

cdr3_nt: TGCACCAGCAGCCAAGAGATCGGTGGGGGGACTAGTGCCAACTATGGCTACACCTTC
cdr3_aa: CTSSQEIGGGTSANYGYTF
d_call: NA
cdr3_length: 19
j_call: TRBJ1-2
v_call: TRBV1

cdr3_nt: TGCGCCAGCAGCCAAAGGGGGGGGAACGGGGAGCCGGACATTCAGTACTTC
cdr3_aa: CASSQRGGNGEPDIQYF
d_call: NA
cdr3_length: 17
j_call: TRBJ2-4
v_call: TRBV4-1

cdr3_nt: TGCAGCGTTGAAGATCGGGCGACAGGGGTATACGGCTACACCTTC
cdr3_aa: CSVEDRATGVYGYTF
d_call: TRBD1
cdr3_length: 15
j_call: TRBJ1-2
v_call: TRBV29-1

cdr3_nt: TGCGCCAGCAGGGGGGCAGGGGGCATGAACACTGAAGCTTTCTTT
cdr3_aa: CASRGAGGMNTEAFF
d_call: TRBD1
cdr3_length: 15
j_call: TRBJ1-1
v_call: TRBV10-2

cdr3_nt: TGTGCCAGTAGTGCCGACAGGGGCTATGGTTACACCTTC
cdr3_aa: CASSADRGYGYTF
d_call: TRBD1
cdr3_length: 13
j_call: TRBJ1-2
v_call: TRBV19

cdr3_nt: TGTGCCAGCAGCTGGTGGGACACCTCTAGCACAGATACGCAGTATTTT
cdr3_aa: CASSWWDTSSTDTQYF
d_call: NA
cdr3_length: 16
j_call: TRBJ2-3
v_call: TRBV5-5

cdr3_nt: TGTGCCAGCCAAATCCCGGGTGACTCACCCCTCCACTTT
cdr3_aa: CASQIPGDSPLHF
d_call: NA
cdr3_length: 13
j_call: TRBJ1-6
v_call: TRBV28

cdr3_nt: TGTGCCAGTGGAGTCAGACGGGACTTAAACACTGAAGCTTTCTTT
cdr3_aa: CASGVRRDLNTEAFF
d_call: NA
cdr3_length: 15
j_call: TRBJ1-1
v_call: TRBV11-3

cdr3_nt: TGCAGCGTTTCAGGGCAGGGAAGGTTCACAGATACGCAGTATTTT
cdr3_aa: CSVSGQGRFTDTQYF
d_call: NA
cdr3_length: 15
j_call: TRBJ2-3
v_call: TRBV29-1

cdr3_nt: TGTGCCAGCAGCTTTGGGCCTGTGAGCTCCTACGAGCAGTACTTC
cdr3_aa: CASSFGPVSSYEQYF
d_call: NA
cdr3_length: 15
j_call: TRBJ2-7
v_call: TRBV7-2

cdr3_nt: TGTGCCAGCTCAACCCGACAGGGGGAAAACATTCAGTACTTC
cdr3_aa: CASSTRQGENIQYF
d_call: TRBD1
cdr3_length: 14
j_call: TRBJ2-4
v_call: TRBV18

cdr3_nt: TGTGCCAGCAGCTCGGAGCGGGGGAGCACAGATACGCAGTATTTT
cdr3_aa: CASSSERGSTDTQYF
d_call: TRBD2
cdr3_length: 15
j_call: TRBJ2-3
v_call: TRBV5-4

cdr3_nt: TGTGCCAGCCACCCTGGCGGTACTAGCGTTCCCGGGGAGCTGTTTTTT
cdr3_aa: CASHPGGTSVPGELFF
d_call: TRBD2
cdr3_length: 16
j_call: TRBJ2-2
v_call: TRBV18